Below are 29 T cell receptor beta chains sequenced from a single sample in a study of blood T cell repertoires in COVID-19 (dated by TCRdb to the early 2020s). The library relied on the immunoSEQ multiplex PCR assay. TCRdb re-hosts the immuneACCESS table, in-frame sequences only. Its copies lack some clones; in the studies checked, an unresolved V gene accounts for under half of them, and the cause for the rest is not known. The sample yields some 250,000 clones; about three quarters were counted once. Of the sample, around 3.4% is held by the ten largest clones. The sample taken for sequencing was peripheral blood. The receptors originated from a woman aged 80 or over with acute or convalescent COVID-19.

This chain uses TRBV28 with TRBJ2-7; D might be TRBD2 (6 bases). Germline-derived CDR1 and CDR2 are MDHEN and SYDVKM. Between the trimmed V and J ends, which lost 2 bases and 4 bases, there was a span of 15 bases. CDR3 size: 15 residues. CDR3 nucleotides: TGTGCCAGCAGTTTAATGGTTAGGGGAGGATACGAGCAGTACTTC. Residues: CASSLMVRGGYEQYF.

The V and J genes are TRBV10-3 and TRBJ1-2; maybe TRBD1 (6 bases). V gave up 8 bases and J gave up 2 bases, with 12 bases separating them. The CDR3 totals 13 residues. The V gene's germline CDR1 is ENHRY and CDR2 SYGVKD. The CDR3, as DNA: TGTGCCATCGGACAGCGAGAAAACTATGGCTACACCTTC. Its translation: CAIGQRENYGYTF.

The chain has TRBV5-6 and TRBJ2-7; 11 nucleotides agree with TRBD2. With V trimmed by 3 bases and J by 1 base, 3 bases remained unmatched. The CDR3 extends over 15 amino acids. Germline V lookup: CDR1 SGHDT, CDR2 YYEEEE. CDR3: CASSSRLAGSYEQYF. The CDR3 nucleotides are TGTGCCAGCAGCTCCCGACTAGCGGGGTCCTACGAGCAGTACTTC.

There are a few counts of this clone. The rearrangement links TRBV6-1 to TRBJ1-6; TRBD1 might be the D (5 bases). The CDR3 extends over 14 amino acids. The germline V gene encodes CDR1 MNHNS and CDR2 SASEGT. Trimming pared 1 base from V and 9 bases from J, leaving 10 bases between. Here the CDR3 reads CASSEVREVSPLHF. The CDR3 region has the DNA TGTGCCAGCAGTGAAGTCAGGGAAGTTTCACCCCTCCACTTT.

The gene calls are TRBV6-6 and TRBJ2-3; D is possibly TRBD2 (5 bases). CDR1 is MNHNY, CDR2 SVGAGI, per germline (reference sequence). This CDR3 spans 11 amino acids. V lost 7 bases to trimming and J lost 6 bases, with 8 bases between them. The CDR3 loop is CASKERDTQYF. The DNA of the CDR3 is TGTGCCAGCAAAGAGCGGGATACGCAGTATTTT.

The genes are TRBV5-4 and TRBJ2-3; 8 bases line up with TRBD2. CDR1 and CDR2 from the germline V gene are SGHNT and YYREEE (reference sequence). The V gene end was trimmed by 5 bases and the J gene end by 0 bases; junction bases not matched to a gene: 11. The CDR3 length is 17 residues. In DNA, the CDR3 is TGTGCCAGCAGTCCCGGAGGGGAGCGGGGGAGCACAGATACGCAGTATTTT. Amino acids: CASSPGGERGSTDTQYF. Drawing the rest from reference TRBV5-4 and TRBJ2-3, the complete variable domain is ETGVTQSPTHLIKTRGQQVTLRCSSQSGHNTVSWYQQALGQGPQFIFQYYREEENGRGNFPPRFSGLQFPNYSSELNVNALELDDSALYLCASSPGGERGSTDTQYFGPGTRLTVL.

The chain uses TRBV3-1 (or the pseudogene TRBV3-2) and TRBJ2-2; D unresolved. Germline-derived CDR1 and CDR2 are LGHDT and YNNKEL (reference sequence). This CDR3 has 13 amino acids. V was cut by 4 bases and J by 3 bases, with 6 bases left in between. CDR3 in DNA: TGTGCCAGCAGCCGGCATGACACCGGGGAGCTGTTTTTT. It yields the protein CASSRHDTGELFF.

CDR3 sequence (DNA): TGCAGTGCTAGTGTGGCGGGAGGGCCGGGGACCTACGAGCAGTACTTC. Amino acid sequence: CSASVAGGPGTYEQYF. V usage is TRBV20-1 and J usage is TRBJ2-7, with 9 bases fitting TRBD2. The J segment lost 2 bases and the V segment lost 3 bases, leaving 11 bases of the junction unmatched. Germline V gene lookup returns CDR1 DFQATT and CDR2 SNEGSKA (reference sequence). CDR3 size: 16 residues.

The CDR3 DNA reads TGTGCCAGCAGCAACGACAGGGGAGCAGCTTTCTTT. Amino acid sequence: CASSNDRGAAFF. The chain recombines TRBV2 with TRBJ1-1; 8 nucleotides match TRBD1. Losses at the gene ends were 6 bases for V and 10 bases for J; bases not matched to a gene: 7. The germline CDR1 and CDR2 sequences are SNHLY and FYNNEI. The CDR3 has 12 amino acids.

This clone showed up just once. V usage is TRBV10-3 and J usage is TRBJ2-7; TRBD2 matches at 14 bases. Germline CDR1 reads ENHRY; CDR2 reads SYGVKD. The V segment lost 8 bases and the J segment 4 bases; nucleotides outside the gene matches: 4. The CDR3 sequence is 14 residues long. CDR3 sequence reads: CAIARLAGGYEQYF. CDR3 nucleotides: TGTGCCATCGCGAGACTAGCGGGGGGGTACGAGCAGTACTTC.

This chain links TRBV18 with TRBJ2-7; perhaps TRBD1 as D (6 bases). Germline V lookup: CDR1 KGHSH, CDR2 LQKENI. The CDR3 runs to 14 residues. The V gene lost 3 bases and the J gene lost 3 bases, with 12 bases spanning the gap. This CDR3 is CASSPRGFSYEQYF. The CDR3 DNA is TGTGCCAGCTCACCCAGGGGATTTAGCTACGAGCAGTACTTC.

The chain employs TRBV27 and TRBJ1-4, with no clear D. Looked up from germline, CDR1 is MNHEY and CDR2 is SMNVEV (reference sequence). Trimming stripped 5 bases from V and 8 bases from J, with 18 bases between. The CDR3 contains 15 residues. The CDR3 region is CASSTYGQAEEKLFF. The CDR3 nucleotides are TGTGCCAGCAGTACCTACGGGCAAGCGGAGGAAAAACTGTTTTTT.

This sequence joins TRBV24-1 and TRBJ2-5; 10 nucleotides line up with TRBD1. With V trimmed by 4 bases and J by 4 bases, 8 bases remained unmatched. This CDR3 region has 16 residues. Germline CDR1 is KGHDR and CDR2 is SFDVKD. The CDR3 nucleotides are TGTGCCACCAGTGACCTGAAGGGACAGGGGATAGAGACCCAGTACTTC. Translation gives CATSDLKGQGIETQYF.

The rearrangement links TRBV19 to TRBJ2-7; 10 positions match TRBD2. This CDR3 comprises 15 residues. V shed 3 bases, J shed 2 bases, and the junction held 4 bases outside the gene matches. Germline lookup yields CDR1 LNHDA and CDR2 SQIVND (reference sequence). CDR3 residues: CASSISSGSAYEQYF. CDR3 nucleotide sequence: TGTGCCAGTAGTATCTCTAGCGGGAGCGCCTACGAGCAGTACTTC.

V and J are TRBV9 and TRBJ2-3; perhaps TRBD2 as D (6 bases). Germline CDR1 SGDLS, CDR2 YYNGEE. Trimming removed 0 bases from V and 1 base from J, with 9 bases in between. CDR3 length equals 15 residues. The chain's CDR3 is CASSVDTGGTDTQYF. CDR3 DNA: TGTGCCAGCAGCGTAGACACGGGGGGCACAGATACGCAGTATTTT.

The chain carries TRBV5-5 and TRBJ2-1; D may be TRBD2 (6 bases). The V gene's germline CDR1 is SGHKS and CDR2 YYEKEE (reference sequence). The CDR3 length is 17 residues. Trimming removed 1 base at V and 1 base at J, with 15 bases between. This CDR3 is CASSLWMSSGSYNEQFF. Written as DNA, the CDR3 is TGTGCCAGCAGCTTGTGGATGAGTAGCGGATCCTACAATGAGCAGTTCTTC.

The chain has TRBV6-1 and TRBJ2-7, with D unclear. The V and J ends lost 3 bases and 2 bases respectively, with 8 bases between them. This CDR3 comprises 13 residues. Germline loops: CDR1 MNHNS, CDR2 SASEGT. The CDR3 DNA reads TGTGCCAGCAGTGAGAACAGAGCCTACGAGCAGTACTTC. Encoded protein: CASSENRAYEQYF.

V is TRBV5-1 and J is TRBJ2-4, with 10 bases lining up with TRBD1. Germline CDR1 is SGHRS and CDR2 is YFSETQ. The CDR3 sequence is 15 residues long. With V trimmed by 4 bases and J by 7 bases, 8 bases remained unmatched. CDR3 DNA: TGCGCCAGCAGCCAACAACCGGGACAGGGGAACATTCAGTACTTC. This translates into CASSQQPGQGNIQYF. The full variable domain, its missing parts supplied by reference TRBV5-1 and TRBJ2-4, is KAGVTQTPRYLIKTRGQQVTLSCSPISGHRSVSWYQQTPGQGLQFLFEYFSETQRNKGNFPGRFSGRQFSNSRSEMNVSTLELGDSALYLCASSQQPGQGNIQYFGAGTRLSVL.

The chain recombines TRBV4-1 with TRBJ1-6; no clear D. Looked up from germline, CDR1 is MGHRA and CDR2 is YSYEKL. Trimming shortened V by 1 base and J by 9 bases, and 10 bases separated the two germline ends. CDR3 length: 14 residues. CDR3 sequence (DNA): TGCGCCAGCAGCCAAGCTCTTAGTGGTTCACCCCTCCACTTT. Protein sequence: CASSQALSGSPLHF.

The CDR3 DNA sequence: TGTGCCAGCTCCTCGGGTTCTGGGGCCAACGTCCTGACTTTC. Translated, it gives CASSSGSGANVLTF. The chain recombines TRBV5-5 with TRBJ2-6; D gene ambiguous. The CDR3 covers 14 residues. With 7 bases removed from V and 1 base from J, the gap between germline ends came to 9 bases. From germline, CDR1 is SGHKS and CDR2 YYEKEE (reference sequence). The whole variable domain, remainder taken from reference TRBV5-5 and TRBJ2-6, is DAGVTQSPTHLIKTRGQQVTLRCSPISGHKSVSWYQQVLGQGPQFIFQYYEKEERGRGNFPDRFSARQFPNYSSELNVNALLLGDSALYLCASSSGSGANVLTFGAGSRLTVL.

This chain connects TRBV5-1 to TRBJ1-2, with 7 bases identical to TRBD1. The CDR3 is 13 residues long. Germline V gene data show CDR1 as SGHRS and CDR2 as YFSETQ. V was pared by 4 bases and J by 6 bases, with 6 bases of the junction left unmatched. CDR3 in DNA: TGCGCCAGCAGCGATGACAGGGTGGATGGCTACACCTTC. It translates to CASSDDRVDGYTF.

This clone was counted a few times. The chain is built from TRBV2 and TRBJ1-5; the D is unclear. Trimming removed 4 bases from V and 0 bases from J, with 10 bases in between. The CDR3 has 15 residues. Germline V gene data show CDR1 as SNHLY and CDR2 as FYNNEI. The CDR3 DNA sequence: TGTGCCAGCAGTGGTCAAGGAGATAGCAATCAGCCCCAGCATTTT. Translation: CASSGQGDSNQPQHF. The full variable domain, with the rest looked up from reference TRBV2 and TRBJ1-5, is EPEVTQTPSHQVTQMGQEVILRCVPISNHLYFYWYRQILGQKVEFLVSFYNNEISEKSEIFDDQFSVERPDGSNFTLKIRSTKLEDSAMYFCASSGQGDSNQPQHFGDGTRLSIL.

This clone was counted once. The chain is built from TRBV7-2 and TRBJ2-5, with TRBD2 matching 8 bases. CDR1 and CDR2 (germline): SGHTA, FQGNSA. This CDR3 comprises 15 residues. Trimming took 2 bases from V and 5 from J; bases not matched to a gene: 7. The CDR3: CASSLSAGAPETQYF. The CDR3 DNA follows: TGTGCCAGCAGCTTATCAGCGGGGGCCCCTGAGACCCAGTACTTC.

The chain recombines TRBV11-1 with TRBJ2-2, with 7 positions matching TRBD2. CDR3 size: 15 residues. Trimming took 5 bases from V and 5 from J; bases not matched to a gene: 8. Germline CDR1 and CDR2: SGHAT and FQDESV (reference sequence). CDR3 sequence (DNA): TGTGCCAGCAGCCTAACGACTAGCCGGACCGGGGAGCTGTTTTTT. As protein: CASSLTTSRTGELFF.

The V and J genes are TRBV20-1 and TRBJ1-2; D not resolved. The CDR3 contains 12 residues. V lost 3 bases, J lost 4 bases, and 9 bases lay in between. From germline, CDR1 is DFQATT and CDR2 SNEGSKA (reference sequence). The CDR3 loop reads CSASRGGYGYTF. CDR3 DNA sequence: TGCAGTGCTAGTCGCGGAGGCTATGGCTACACCTTC.

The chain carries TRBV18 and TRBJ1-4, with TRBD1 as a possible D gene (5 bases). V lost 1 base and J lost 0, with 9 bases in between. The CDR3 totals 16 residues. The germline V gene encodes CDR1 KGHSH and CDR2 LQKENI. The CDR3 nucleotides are TGTGCCAGCTCACCACAGGCAGGGCCAACTAATGAAAAACTGTTTTTT. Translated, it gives CASSPQAGPTNEKLFF.

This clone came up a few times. The CDR3 DNA follows: TGTGCCAGCAGCCTAGACGGCTCCTACGAGCAGTACTTC. It is translated as CASSLDGSYEQYF. V usage is TRBV2 and J usage is TRBJ2-7; D is uncertain. From germline, CDR1 is SNHLY and CDR2 FYNNEI. The CDR3 contains 13 residues. Trimming removed 6 bases from V and 0 bases from J, with 9 bases in between.

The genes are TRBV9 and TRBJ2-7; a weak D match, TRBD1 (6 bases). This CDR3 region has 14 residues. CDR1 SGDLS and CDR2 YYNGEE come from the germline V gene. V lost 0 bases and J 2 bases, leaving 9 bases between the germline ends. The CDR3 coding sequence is TGTGCCAGCAGCGTAGCGGGACACCCCTACGAGCAGTACTTC. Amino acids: CASSVAGHPYEQYF. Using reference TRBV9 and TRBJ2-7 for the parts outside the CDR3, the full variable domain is DSGVTQTPKHLITATGQRVTLRCSPRSGDLSVYWYQQSLDQGLQFLIQYYNGEERAKGNILERFSAQQFPDLHSELNLSSLELGDSALYFCASSVAGHPYEQYFGPGTRLTVT.

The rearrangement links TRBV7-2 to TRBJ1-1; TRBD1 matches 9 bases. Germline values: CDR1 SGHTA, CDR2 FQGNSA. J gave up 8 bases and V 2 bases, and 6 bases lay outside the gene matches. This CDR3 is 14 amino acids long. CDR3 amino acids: CASSLSYGTGEAFF. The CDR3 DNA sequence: TGTGCCAGCAGCTTATCCTACGGGACAGGGGAAGCTTTCTTT.